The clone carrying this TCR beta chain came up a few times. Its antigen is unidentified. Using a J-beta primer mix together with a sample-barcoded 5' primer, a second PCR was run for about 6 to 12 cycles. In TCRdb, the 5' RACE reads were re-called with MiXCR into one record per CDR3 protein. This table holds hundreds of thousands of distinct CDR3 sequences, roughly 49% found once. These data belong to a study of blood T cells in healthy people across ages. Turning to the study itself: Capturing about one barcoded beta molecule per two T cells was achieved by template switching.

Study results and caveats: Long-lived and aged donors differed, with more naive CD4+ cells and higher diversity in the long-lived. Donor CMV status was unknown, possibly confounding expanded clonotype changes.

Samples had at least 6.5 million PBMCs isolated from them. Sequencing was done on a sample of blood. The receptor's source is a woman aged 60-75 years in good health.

Here the CDR3 DNA reads TGTGCCAGCAGCTTTAGCGACAGGGACCACCGGGGCTCCTACGAGCAGTACTTC. Amino acid sequence: CASSFSDRDHRGSYEQYF. The genes are TRBV7-2 and TRBJ2-7; the match to TRBD1 covers 7 bases. The CDR3 is 18 residues long. The V segment lost 3 bases and the J segment 0 bases; nucleotides outside the gene matches: 14. The germline CDR1 and CDR2 sequences are SGHTA and FQGNSA.